The following is a T cell receptor beta chain sequence with its context. Using immunoSEQ multiplex PCR, the repertoire was profiled, and TCRdb retains in-frame clones only, with some absent. The data contain around 330,000 clones, about 91% of them seen just once; the ten biggest clones take up roughly a tenth. This CDR3 is built from 13 residues. V was trimmed by 3 bases and J by 11 bases, leaving 16 bases between them. This sample stems from a study of blood T cell repertoires in COVID-19. V usage is TRBV12-3 or TRBV12-4 and J usage is TRBJ1-1; D unclear. This clonotype was obtained from a woman in her 40s who had recovered from COVID-19. The sequencing input was PBMCs or T cells enriched from blood (not recorded which). In DNA, the CDR3 is TGTGCCAGCAGTTTTGCCCACCAAAACGGGGCTTTCTTT. Translation gives CASSFAHQNGAFF.